These 8 T cell receptor beta chains were sequenced from one sample in a study of human T cells and chemical hapten exposure. Regarding time point: pre-sensitization, week 0. The sample's treatment: therapeutic diphenylcyclopropenone sensitization with weekly scalp DPC. MiXCR, run by TCRdb on the RACE reads, gives a single entry per CDR3 protein. The sample records tens of thousands of distinct CDR3 sequences, about 15% being singletons. The sequenced sample was whole blood, obtained in connection with sensitization to the hapten diphenylcyclopropenone (DPC). The source is a woman between 45 and 60 years old with alopecia areata. Some clones in this sample may be carry-over from other donors' samples.

V gene TRBV7-7 combines with J gene TRBJ2-5, with unresolved D. Trimming took 1 base from V and 0 from J, leaving 6 bases between them. This CDR3 spans 14 amino acids. Germline V gives CDR1 SSHAT, CDR2 FNYEAQ (reference sequence). The CDR3 loop is CASSLGRDQETQYF. CDR3 nucleotide sequence: TGTGCCAGCAGCTTAGGACGGGACCAAGAGACCCAGTACTTC.

The V and J genes are TRBV14 and TRBJ1-3; no clear D gene. CDR1 and CDR2 from the germline V gene are SGHDN and FVKESK. V lost 3 bases to trimming and J lost 3 bases, with 9 bases between them. The CDR3 has 14 amino acids. The CDR3 DNA reads TGTGCCAGCAGCCAGTCCGGGCTTGGAAACACCATATATTTT. It is translated as CASSQSGLGNTIYF.

This clonotype has a count of ten or more. The chain uses TRBV7-8 and TRBJ2-5; a weak D match, TRBD2 (6 bases). Germline CDR1 reads SGHVS; CDR2 reads FQNEAQ. The CDR3 consists of 14 residues. The V end was cut by 4 bases, the J end by 5 bases, with 14 bases between. CDR3 residues: CASSSGGAWETQYF. DNA of the CDR3: TGTGCCAGCAGCTCAGGCGGGGCGTGGGAGACCCAGTACTTC.

This clonotype was observed a handful of times. The chain couples TRBV29-1 to TRBJ2-7; D is perhaps TRBD2 (6 bases). The V gene lost 6 bases and the J gene lost 0 bases, with 15 bases spanning the gap. The CDR3 sequence is 14 residues long. Germline V CDR1 and CDR2: SQVTM, ANQGSEA. CDR3: CSVALGGVSYEQYF. In DNA, the CDR3 is TGCAGCGTCGCTCTAGGAGGGGTCTCCTACGAGCAGTACTTC.

The J gene is TRBJ1-2, the V gene TRBV28, with D unresolved. V was shortened by 5 bases and J by 2 bases, with 9 bases between the two germline ends. In germline, CDR1 is MDHEN, CDR2 SYDVKM. This CDR3 comprises 13 residues. CDR3 residues: CASSRAGNYGYTF. CDR3 in DNA: TGTGCCAGCAGTAGGGCAGGCAACTATGGCTACACCTTC.

A few counts support this clonotype. CDR3 nucleotide sequence: TGTGCCAGCAGCTCCCGGGAGGACTCGGTCGAGCAGTACTTC. Translating gives CASSSREDSVEQYF. This rearrangement joins TRBV11-2 to TRBJ2-7; 7 bases match TRBD2. Germline loops: CDR1 SGHAT, CDR2 FQNNGV. V lost 4 bases, J lost 6 bases, and 9 bases stayed unmatched. The CDR3 runs 14 residues. Filled out from reference TRBV11-2 and TRBJ2-7, the complete variable domain reads EAGVAQSPRYKIIEKRQSVAFWCNPISGHATLYWYQQILGQGPKLLIQFQNNGVVDDSQLPKDRFSAERLKGVDSTLKIQPAKLEDSAVYLCASSSREDSVEQYFGPGTRLTVT.

In its sample, this clonotype is medium-sized. The V call is TRBV18, the J call TRBJ2-7, with 9 bases fitting TRBD2. Germline-derived CDR1 and CDR2 are KGHSH and LQKENI. Unmatched junction bases numbered 4, after V lost 4 bases and J lost 0 bases. This CDR3 is built from 15 residues. The CDR3 DNA follows: TGTGCCAGCTCACGGAGGACTAGCGACTCCTACGAGCAGTACTTC. It is translated as CASSRRTSDSYEQYF.

This clonotype was detected a few times. This sequence joins TRBV12-3 or TRBV12-4 and TRBJ1-1, with D hard to call. Between the trimmed V and J ends, which lost 7 bases and 5 bases, there was a span of 11 bases. The CDR3 is 12 residues long. CDR3 amino acids: CASTRRGTEAFF. CDR3 DNA sequence: TGTGCCAGCACGCGGCGGGGAACTGAAGCTTTCTTT.